This entry lists 3 T cell receptor beta chains sequenced from one sample in a study of T cells expressing NK-cell markers. With the 5' RACE reads reprocessed, TCRdb shows one record per CDR3 protein and no DNA. This sample's table reports hundreds of thousands of distinct CDR3 sequences. Sequenced input: blood T cells: a sorted CD56 or NKG2C T cell subset, CD4+ or CD8+ T cells, or bulk PBMC T cells (not recorded which). Receptor source: a woman aged 18 to 75 in good health.

The V gene is TRBV7-3, the J gene TRBJ2-1; checking the TCRdb D call of TRBD2 is not possible without DNA. The CDR3 contains 15 residues. Germline values: CDR1 SGHTA, CDR2 FQGTGA. The CDR3 sequence: CASSSLATAWGEQFF.

The genes are TRBV6-2 or TRBV6-3 and TRBJ2-1; TCRdb proposes TRBD2, but this gene call is untestable without DNA. In germline, CDR1 is MNHEY, CDR2 SVGEGT. There are 16 residues in the CDR3. This chain's CDR3 is CASTHLRGTSFHEQFF.

This chain uses TRBV6-5 with TRBJ1-2. The length of the CDR3 is 13 residues. Looked up from germline, CDR1 is MNHEY and CDR2 is SVGAGI. CDR3 protein: CASSYEVDYGYTF.